A selection of T cell receptor beta chains follows, all from one sample in a study of graft-versus-host responses after intestinal transplantation. The repertoire was sequenced with immunoSEQ multiplex PCR; TCRdb's copy has only in-frame clones and lacks some. The profile shows some 120,000 clones, around nine tenths of them singletons. These receptors lack a known antigen. Material: unstimulated CD4+ T cells sorted from spleen or lymph node cells, obtained before transplant. The receptor source for this set is a human donor who was the organ donor for an intestinal transplant. Each CDR3 is given with its conserved first and last residue. A D gene is named only where the DNA matches it firmly. Only part of the rows carry a size: once, few, many, or a class if the clone is expanded.

CASREDFAYEQYF	TGTGCCAGCAGGGAGGACTTCGCCTACGAGCAGTACTTC	TRBJ2-7	13	-	TRBV2	-
CAWSRQGPTEAFF	TGTGCCTGGAGTCGCCAGGGTCCCACTGAAGCTTTCTTT	TRBJ1-1	13	-	TRBV30	once
CASSSSGSSPYNEQFF	TGTGCCAGCAGTTCCAGCGGGAGCTCCCCCTACAATGAGCAGTTCTTC	TRBJ2-1	16	TRBD2	TRBV6-5	-
CASSQEGRDRGHGYTF	TGCGCCAGCAGCCAAGAGGGCCGGGACAGGGGCCATGGCTACACCTTC	TRBJ1-2	16	TRBD1	TRBV4-3	-
CASSFWGGAETQYF	TGCGCCAGCAGCTTTTGGGGCGGGGCCGAGACCCAGTACTTC	TRBJ2-5	14	-	TRBV5-1	-
CASSATGPEGYTF	TGTGCCAGCAGCGCGACAGGGCCAGAAGGCTACACCTTC	TRBJ1-2	13	TRBD1	TRBV2	-
CASSISRVTDTQYF	TGTGCCAGTAGTATATCAAGGGTCACAGATACGCAGTATTTT	TRBJ2-3	14	-	TRBV19	-
CASSGGHPKDQPQHF	TGCGCCAGCAGCGGGGGACACCCTAAGGATCAGCCCCAGCATTTT	TRBJ1-5	15	-	TRBV5-1	-
CASSEQGANYGYTF	TGTGCCAGCAGTGAACAGGGGGCTAACTATGGCTACACCTTC	TRBJ1-2	14	TRBD1	TRBV6-5	once
CASSRHRKDEKLFF	TGTGCCAGCAGCCGTCACCGGAAGGATGAAAAACTGTTTTTT	TRBJ1-4	14	-	TRBV11-2	-
CASSLDPSTDTQYF	TGTGCCAGCAGTTTGGACCCGAGCACAGATACGCAGTATTTT	TRBJ2-3	14	-	TRBV6-5	-
CASSLRPSGGYTF	TGTGCCAGCAGCTTACGGCCCTCTGGGGGCTACACCTTC	TRBJ1-2	13	-	TRBV11-2	-
CASNAAPTSGSPPYEQYF	TGTGCCAGCAACGCGGCCCCGACTAGCGGGAGTCCGCCCTACGAGCAGTACTTC	TRBJ2-7	18	TRBD2	TRBV7-8	-
CASSPQGQETQYF	TGTGCCAGCTCACCCCAGGGTCAAGAGACCCAGTACTTC	TRBJ2-5	13	-	TRBV18	-
CASSQYLGNEQFF	TGTGCCAGCAGCCAATATCTAGGGAATGAGCAGTTCTTC	TRBJ2-1	13	-	TRBV5-6	-
CASSLVGAGAGGYTF	TGTGCCAGCAGCTTAGTCGGTGCGGGGGCCGGGGGCTACACCTTC	TRBJ1-2	15	-	TRBV7-2	-
CAIKNSGSRNGELFF	TGTGCCATCAAGAATAGCGGGAGCAGAAACGGGGAGCTGTTTTTT	TRBJ2-2	15	TRBD2	TRBV6-1	-
CVSSSPSGPSYEQYF	TGTGTCAGCAGTTCCCCTAGCGGACCCTCCTACGAGCAGTACTTC	TRBJ2-7	15	TRBD2	TRBV6-6	-
CASSEAHLSYEQYF	TGTGCCAGCAGTGAAGCGCACTTATCCTACGAGCAGTACTTC	TRBJ2-7	14	-	TRBV6-1	-
CASSLLAGGPNEQFF	TGTGCCAGCAGCCTTTTAGCGGGAGGGCCCAATGAGCAGTTCTTC	TRBJ2-1	15	TRBD2	TRBV9	-
CASRRHMNTEAFF	TGTGCCAGCAGACGCCATATGAACACTGAAGCTTTCTTT	TRBJ1-1	13	-	TRBV28	few
CASSFGQGPTGELFF	TGCGCCAGCAGCTTTGGACAGGGGCCCACCGGGGAGCTGTTTTTT	TRBJ2-2	15	TRBD1	TRBV5-1	-
CASSRSTAHQETQYF	TGCGCCAGCAGCCGTAGTACAGCCCACCAAGAGACCCAGTACTTC	TRBJ2-5	15	-	TRBV4-1	once
CASSLVAGVLAKNIQYF	TGTGCCAGCAGCTTAGTAGCGGGAGTCTTAGCCAAAAACATTCAGTACTTC	TRBJ2-4	17	TRBD2	TRBV7-8	-
CAWSGDYNSPLHF	TGTGCCTGGAGTGGGGACTATAATTCACCCCTCCACTTT	TRBJ1-6	13	-	TRBV30	-
CASSLAGGTYGYTF	TGCGCCAGCAGCTTGGCAGGGGGCACTTATGGCTACACCTTC	TRBJ1-2	14	TRBD1	TRBV5-1	-
CASSLVGPQNTEAFF	TGCGCCAGCAGCTTGGTGGGACCCCAGAACACTGAAGCTTTCTTT	TRBJ1-1	15	-	TRBV5-1	-
CASSEASGGHEQYF	TGTGCCAGCAGTGAGGCTAGCGGAGGTCACGAGCAGTACTTC	TRBJ2-7	14	TRBD2	TRBV2	-
CASSATGLNTEAFF	TGTGCCAGCAGCGCGACAGGTTTGAACACTGAAGCTTTCTTT	TRBJ1-1	14	-	TRBV11-3	-
CASSSRTTSGREETQYF	TGCGCCAGCAGCTCCCGGACGACTAGCGGGAGGGAGGAGACCCAGTACTTC	TRBJ2-5	17	TRBD2	TRBV5-1	-
CASSESGGMNTEAFF	TGTGCCAGCAGTGAATCAGGGGGGATGAACACTGAAGCTTTCTTT	TRBJ1-1	15	TRBD1	TRBV25-1	-
CASSWTANTGELFF	TGCGCCAGCAGCTGGACAGCGAACACCGGGGAGCTGTTTTTT	TRBJ2-2	14	-	TRBV5-1	-
CASSISGVVLGYGYTF	TGTGCCAGTAGTATTTCCGGGGTAGTTCTCGGATATGGCTACACCTTC	TRBJ1-2	16	-	TRBV19	-
CASRPTGPRETQYF	TGTGCCAGCAGACCGACAGGGCCGCGGGAGACCCAGTACTTC	TRBJ2-5	14	TRBD1	TRBV27	-
CASSVGGRGTDTQYF	TGTGCCAGCAGCGTCGGCGGGAGGGGGACAGATACGCAGTATTTT	TRBJ2-3	15	TRBD2	TRBV9	once
CASSDHRGNTEAFF	TGTGCCAGCAGTGATCACAGGGGAAACACTGAAGCTTTCTTT	TRBJ1-1	14	TRBD1	TRBV25-1	once
CSVAEGGHQPQHF	TGCAGCGTTGCTGAAGGGGGCCATCAGCCCCAGCATTTT	TRBJ1-5	13	TRBD1	TRBV29-1	-
CASSLDGGPSTDTQYF	TGCGCCAGCAGCTTGGATGGGGGGCCTAGCACAGATACGCAGTATTTT	TRBJ2-3	16	-	TRBV5-1	-
CASRSGTGPYEQYF	TGTGCAAGTCGCTCCGGGACAGGGCCCTACGAGCAGTACTTC	TRBJ2-7	14	-	TRBV12-2	-
CASSPRTRGSGTAYNEQFF	TGCGCCAGCAGCCCGCGGACGAGGGGTAGCGGGACAGCCTACAATGAGCAGTTCTTC	TRBJ2-1	19	-	TRBV5-1	-
CASRPRDRSTGELFF	TGTGCCAGCCGGCCCCGGGATCGATCGACCGGGGAGCTGTTTTTT	TRBJ2-2	15	-	TRBV27	-
CAWSGRGLPRIAKNIQYF	TGTGCCTGGAGTGGGAGAGGACTCCCTAGGATAGCCAAAAACATTCAGTACTTC	TRBJ2-4	18	-	TRBV30	-
CASSLGSDRRYGYTF	TGTGCCAGCAGCTTGGGTTCCGACAGGCGCTATGGCTACACCTTC	TRBJ1-2	15	-	TRBV5-4	once
CAWSATRLAGFIQYF	TGTGCCTGGAGTGCCACCCGACTAGCGGGCTTCATTCAGTACTTC	TRBJ2-4	15	TRBD2	TRBV30	-
CSVGRNTGELFF	TGCAGCGTTGGCAGGAACACCGGGGAGCTGTTTTTT	TRBJ2-2	12	-	TRBV29-1	-
CASSAGTSVLRRWDTDTQYF	TGTGCCAGCAGCGCCGGGACTAGCGTTCTCCGGAGGTGGGACACAGATACGCAGTATTTT	TRBJ2-3	20	TRBD2	TRBV9	-
CASSLVTSGRFYEQYF	TGTGCCAGCAGCTTAGTAACTAGCGGGAGGTTTTATGAGCAGTACTTC	TRBJ2-7	16	TRBD2	TRBV11-1	-
CASSKDRGQGEKLFF	TGTGCCAGCAGTAAGGACAGGGGGCAGGGTGAAAAACTGTTTTTT	TRBJ1-4	15	TRBD1	TRBV6-5	-
CASSTRTGGNEKLFF	TGTGCCAGCAGCACCAGGACAGGAGGAAATGAAAAACTGTTTTTT	TRBJ1-4	15	TRBD1	TRBV7-9	-
CASSTTSGNNEQFF	TGCGCCAGCAGCACGACTAGCGGAAACAATGAGCAGTTCTTC	TRBJ2-1	14	TRBD2	TRBV5-1	-
CASSLLVGTDTQYF	TGTGCCAGCAGCTTATTAGTGGGCACAGATACGCAGTATTTT	TRBJ2-3	14	-	TRBV7-3	-
CASSQVDLAGAYEQYF	TGCGCCAGCAGCCAAGTGGACCTAGCGGGGGCCTACGAGCAGTACTTC	TRBJ2-7	16	TRBD2	TRBV4-1	-
CASSESRTGRREKLFF	TGTGCCAGCAGTGAATCAAGAACAGGGAGGCGTGAAAAACTGTTTTTT	TRBJ1-4	16	-	TRBV2	-